This T cell receptor (beta chain) was captured in a study of T cell responses to AZD1222 COVID-19 vaccine. Findings and limits, study-wide: Per reports, nearly half of all spike-specific TCRs target regions that are unmutated in variants.

About this clone itself: The antigen is undetermined.

Trimming removed 0 bases at V and 4 bases at J, with 24 bases between. This CDR3 region has 19 residues. The germline V gene has CDR1 SGHTA and CDR2 FQGNSA. Some clones are missing from TCRdb's copy, which holds only in-frame ones; the method was immunoSEQ multiplex PCR. This table holds tens of thousands of clones, 89% found once. The material sequenced was peripheral blood, taken on day 0 of AZD1222 vaccination. The chain couples TRBV7-2 to TRBJ2-5, with D perhaps assigned TRBD1 or TRBD2 (6 bases each). The receptor's source is an adult in good health. The CDR3 DNA reads as TGTGCCAGCAGCTTAGCCCTACTTACGGGGGCTTCGGGGACAGAGACCCAGTACTTC. Translating it yields CASSLALLTGASGTETQYF.